What follows are 6 T cell receptor beta chains derived from one specimen sequenced in a study of blood T cell repertoires in COVID-19. Clones were sequenced by immunoSEQ multiplex PCR, and TCRdb holds only the in-frame ones, with some missing. The table lists tens of thousands of clones, about 91% of them singletons. Material for sequencing was peripheral blood. These receptors all come from a man aged 65-85 years with active or convalescent COVID-19.

This clone was seen just once. The rearrangement uses TRBV6-6 and TRBJ2-3; D is perhaps TRBD2 (6 bases). V lost 4 bases to trimming and J lost 6 bases, with 14 bases between them. This CDR3 region has 14 residues. The germline V gene encodes CDR1 MNHNY and CDR2 SVGAGI (reference sequence). The CDR3 DNA is TGTGCCAGCAGTTCCCGCGGGGCGGGGGATACGCAGTATTTT. Amino acids: CASSSRGAGDTQYF.

This chain joins TRBV11-2 and TRBJ1-3; no reliable D call. The CDR3 runs 15 residues. V lost 0 bases and J lost 4, with 10 bases in between. CDR1 and CDR2 from the germline V gene are SGHAT and FQNNGV. As DNA, the CDR3 is TGTGCCAGCAGCTTAGATCTAGAGCGGGGAAACACCATATATTTT. This translates into CASSLDLERGNTIYF.

This clone was detected only once. This chain connects TRBV4-3 to TRBJ1-5; D unclear. The V end was cut by 0 bases, the J end by 12 bases, with 21 bases between. The CDR3 is 16 residues long. Germline-derived CDR1 and CDR2 are LGHNA and YSLEER. In nucleotides, the CDR3 is TGCGCCAGCAGCCAAGAGCCCGCAGGTCAGTCTATAGTCCAGCATTTT. Translated, it gives CASSQEPAGQSIVQHF.

This clone was detected once. The rearrangement joins TRBV19 to TRBJ2-2, with D unresolved. Deletions cut 3 bases from V and 2 bases from J, with 7 bases between. Germline V gives CDR1 LNHDA, CDR2 SQIVND (reference sequence). This CDR3 comprises 14 residues. CDR3 sequence: CASSILSNTGELFF. Written as DNA, the CDR3 is TGTGCCAGTAGTATCCTATCTAACACCGGGGAGCTGTTTTTT.

This chain joins TRBV2 and TRBJ1-2; D not resolved. This CDR3 is built from 15 residues. V dropped 2 bases and J dropped 1 base, with 11 bases sitting between them. Germline V gives CDR1 SNHLY, CDR2 FYNNEI. The CDR3 bases are TGTGCCAGCAGTGAAACAGCCCTGGGTAACTATGGCTACACCTTC. It encodes CASSETALGNYGYTF.

The chain has TRBV7-2 and TRBJ2-3, with D possibly TRBD2 on 5 matching bases. The germline gives CDR1 SGHTA, CDR2 FQGNSA. V was pared by 1 base and J by 4 bases, with 9 bases between. The length of the CDR3 is 14 residues. The CDR3 sequence: CASSLDRDPDTQYF. CDR3 DNA: TGTGCCAGCAGCTTAGACCGGGATCCAGATACGCAGTATTTT. Based on the CDR3 plus reference TRBV7-2 and TRBJ2-3, the full variable domain is GAGVSQSPSNKVTEKGKDVELRCDPISGHTALYWYRQSLGQGLEFLIYFQGNSAPDKSGLPSDRFSAERTGGSVSTLTIQRTQQEDSAVYLCASSLDRDPDTQYFGPGTRLTVL.